The present T cell receptor (beta chain) was sequenced within a study of OX40 agonist ivuxolimab in advanced cancers. Study summary: Patients assigned to dose escalation were diagnosed with hepatocellular carcinoma, melanoma, renal cell or head and neck cancer.

Study-wide results and limits: Relative to CD4+ cells, CD8+ T cells on average had more expanded clones.

V lost 2 bases and J 0 bases, leaving 10 bases between the germline ends. CDR3 length equals 15 residues. Germline V CDR1 and CDR2: MNHEY, SVGAGI. Autoimmune disease history or systemic immunosuppression meant exclusion. Profiling relied on immunoSEQ multiplex PCR, and the TCRdb table lists in-frame clones only, not all of them. The sample lists tens of thousands of clones; around 87% were seen once. In regard to this clone: The antigen remains unidentified.

The V call is TRBV6-5, the J call TRBJ1-1; D is unclear. The sample here was CD4+ or CD8+ T cells sorted from blood, taken in a trial of the OX40 agonist ivuxolimab. This TCR came from an adult with an advanced solid tumor such as melanoma, head and neck, liver or kidney cancer. This CDR3 is CASSYGILMNTEAFF. As DNA, the CDR3 is TGTGCCAGCAGTTACGGGATCCTTATGAACACTGAAGCTTTCTTT.